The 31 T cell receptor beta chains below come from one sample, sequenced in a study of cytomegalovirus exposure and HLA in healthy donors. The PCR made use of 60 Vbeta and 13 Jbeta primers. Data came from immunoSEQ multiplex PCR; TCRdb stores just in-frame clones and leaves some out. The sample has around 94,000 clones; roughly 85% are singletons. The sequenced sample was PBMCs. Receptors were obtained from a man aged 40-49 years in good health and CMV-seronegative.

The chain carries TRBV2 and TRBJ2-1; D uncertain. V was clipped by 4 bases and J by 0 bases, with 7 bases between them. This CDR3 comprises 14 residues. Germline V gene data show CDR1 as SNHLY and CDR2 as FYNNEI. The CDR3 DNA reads TGTGCCAGCAGTGTGTCTAGCTCCTACAATGAGCAGTTCTTC. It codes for CASSVSSSYNEQFF.

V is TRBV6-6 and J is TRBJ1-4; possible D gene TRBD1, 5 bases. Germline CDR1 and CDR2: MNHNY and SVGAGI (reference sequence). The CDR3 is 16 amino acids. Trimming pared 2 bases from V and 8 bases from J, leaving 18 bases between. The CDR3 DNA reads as TGTGCCAGCAGTTACCCCCATGGAGGGGTAGAAGAAAAACTGTTTTTT. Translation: CASSYPHGGVEEKLFF.

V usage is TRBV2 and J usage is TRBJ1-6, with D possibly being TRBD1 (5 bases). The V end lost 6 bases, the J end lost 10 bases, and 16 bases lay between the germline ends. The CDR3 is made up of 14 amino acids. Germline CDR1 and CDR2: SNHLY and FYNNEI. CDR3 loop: CASSATTAESPLHF. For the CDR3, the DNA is TGTGCCAGCAGCGCCACGACAGCAGAATCACCCCTCCACTTT.

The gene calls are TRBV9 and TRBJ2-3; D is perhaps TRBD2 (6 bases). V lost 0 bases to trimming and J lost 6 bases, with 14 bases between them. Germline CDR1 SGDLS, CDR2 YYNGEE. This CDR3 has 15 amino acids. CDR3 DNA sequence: TGTGCCAGCAGCGTAGGTAGCGGCCCTGGGGATACGCAGTATTTT. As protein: CASSVGSGPGDTQYF.

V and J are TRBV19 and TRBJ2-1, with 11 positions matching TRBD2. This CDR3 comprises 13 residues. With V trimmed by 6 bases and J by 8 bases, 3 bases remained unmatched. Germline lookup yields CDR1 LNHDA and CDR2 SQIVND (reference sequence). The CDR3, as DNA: TGTGCCAGTAGACTAGCGGGGGCATATGAGCAGTTCTTC. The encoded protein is CASRLAGAYEQFF.

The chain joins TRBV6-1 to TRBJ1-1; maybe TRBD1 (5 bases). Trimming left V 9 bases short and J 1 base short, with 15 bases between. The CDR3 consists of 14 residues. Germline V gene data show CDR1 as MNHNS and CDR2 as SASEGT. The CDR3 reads CASLPGRANTEAFF. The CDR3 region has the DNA TGTGCCAGTCTCCCGGGCAGGGCGAACACTGAAGCTTTCTTT.

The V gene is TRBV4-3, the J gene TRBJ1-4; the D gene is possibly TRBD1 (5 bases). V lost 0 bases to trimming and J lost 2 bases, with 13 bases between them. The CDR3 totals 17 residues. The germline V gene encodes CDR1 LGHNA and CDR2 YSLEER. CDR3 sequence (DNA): TGCGCCAGCAGCCAAGATCGGGGGGTGGGCACTAATGAAAAACTGTTTTTT. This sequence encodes CASSQDRGVGTNEKLFF.

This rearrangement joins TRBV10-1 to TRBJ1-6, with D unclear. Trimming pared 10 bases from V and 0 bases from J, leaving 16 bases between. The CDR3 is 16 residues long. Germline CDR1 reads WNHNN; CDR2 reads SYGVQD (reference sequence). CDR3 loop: CATTRFRSSYNSPLHF. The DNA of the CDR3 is TGCGCCACCACGCGGTTTCGGAGCTCCTATAATTCACCCCTCCACTTT.

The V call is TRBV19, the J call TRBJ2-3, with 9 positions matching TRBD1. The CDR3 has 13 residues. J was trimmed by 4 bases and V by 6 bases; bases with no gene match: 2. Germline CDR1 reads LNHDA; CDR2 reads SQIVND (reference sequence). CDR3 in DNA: TGTGCCAGTAGACAGGGGGCCGCAGATACGCAGTATTTT. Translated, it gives CASRQGAADTQYF.

The CDR3 reads CASSDSLVGYTF. The CDR3 coding sequence is TGTGCCAGTAGTGACTCACTGGTTGGCTACACCTTC. This chain links TRBV19 with TRBJ1-2; D gene ambiguous. V dropped 5 bases and J dropped 7 bases, with 11 bases sitting between them. From germline, CDR1 is LNHDA and CDR2 SQIVND (reference sequence). The length of the CDR3 is 12 residues. Complete variable domain (other parts from reference TRBV19 and TRBJ1-2): DGGITQSPKYLFRKEGQNVTLSCEQNLNHDAMYWYRQDPGQGLRLIYYSQIVNDFQKGDIAEGYSVSREKKESFPLTVTSAQKNPTAFYLCASSDSLVGYTFGSGTRLTVV.

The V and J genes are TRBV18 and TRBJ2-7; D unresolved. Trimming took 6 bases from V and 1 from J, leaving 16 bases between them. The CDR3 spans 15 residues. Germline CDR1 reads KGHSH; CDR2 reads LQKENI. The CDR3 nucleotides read TGTGCCAGCTCCCTAGAACTCGACGTGTCCTACGAGCAGTACTTC. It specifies CASSLELDVSYEQYF.

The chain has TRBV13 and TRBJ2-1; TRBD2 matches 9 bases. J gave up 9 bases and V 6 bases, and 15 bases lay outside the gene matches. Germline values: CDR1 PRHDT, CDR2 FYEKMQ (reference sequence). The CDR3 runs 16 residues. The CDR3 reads CASRPIGAGGSGEQFF. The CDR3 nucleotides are TGTGCCAGCAGACCCATTGGGGCGGGGGGGTCAGGTGAGCAGTTCTTC.

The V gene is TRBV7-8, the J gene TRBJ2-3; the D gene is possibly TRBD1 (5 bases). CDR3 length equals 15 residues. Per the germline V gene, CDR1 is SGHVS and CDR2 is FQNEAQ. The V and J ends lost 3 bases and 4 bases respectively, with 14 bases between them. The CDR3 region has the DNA TGTGCCAGCAGCTTGAATCAGGGTCGGCCAGATACGCAGTATTTT. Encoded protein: CASSLNQGRPDTQYF.

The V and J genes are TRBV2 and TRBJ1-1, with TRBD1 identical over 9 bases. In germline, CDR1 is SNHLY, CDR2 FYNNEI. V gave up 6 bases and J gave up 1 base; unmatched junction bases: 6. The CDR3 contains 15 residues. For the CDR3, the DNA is TGTGCCAGCAGCCTACAGGGGGCTGGGAACACTGAAGCTTTCTTT. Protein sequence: CASSLQGAGNTEAFF.

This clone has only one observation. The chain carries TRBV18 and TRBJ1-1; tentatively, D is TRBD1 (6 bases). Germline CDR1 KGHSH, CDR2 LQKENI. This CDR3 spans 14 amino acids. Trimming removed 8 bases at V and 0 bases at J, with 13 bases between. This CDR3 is CASINDRLNTEAFF. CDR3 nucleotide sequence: TGTGCCAGCATTAACGACAGGTTGAACACTGAAGCTTTCTTT.

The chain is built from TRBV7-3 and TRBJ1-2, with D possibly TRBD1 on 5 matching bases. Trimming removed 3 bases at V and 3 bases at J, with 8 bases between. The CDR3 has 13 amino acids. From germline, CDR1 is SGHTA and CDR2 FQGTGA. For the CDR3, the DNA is TGTGCCAGCAGCTTTGGGGGGGACTATGGCTACACCTTC. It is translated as CASSFGGDYGYTF. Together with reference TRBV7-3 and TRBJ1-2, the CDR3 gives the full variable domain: GAGVSQTPSNKVTEKGKYVELRCDPISGHTALYWYRQSLGQGPEFLIYFQGTGAADDSGLPNDRFFAVRPEGSVSTLKIQRTERGDSAVYLCASSFGGDYGYTFGSGTRLTVV.

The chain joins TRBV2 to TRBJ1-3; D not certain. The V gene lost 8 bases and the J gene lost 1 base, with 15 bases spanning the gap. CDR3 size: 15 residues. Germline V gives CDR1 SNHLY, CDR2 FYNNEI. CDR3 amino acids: CASLLFGESGNTIYF. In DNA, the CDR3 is TGTGCCAGCTTGTTGTTCGGAGAATCTGGAAACACCATATATTTT.

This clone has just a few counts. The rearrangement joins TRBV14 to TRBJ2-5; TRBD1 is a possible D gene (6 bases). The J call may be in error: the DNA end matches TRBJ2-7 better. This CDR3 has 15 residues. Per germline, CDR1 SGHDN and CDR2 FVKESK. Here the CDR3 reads CASSQVSRGSYEQYF. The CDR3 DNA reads TGTGCCAGCAGCCAAGTGAGCAGGGGATCCTACGAGCAGTACTTC.

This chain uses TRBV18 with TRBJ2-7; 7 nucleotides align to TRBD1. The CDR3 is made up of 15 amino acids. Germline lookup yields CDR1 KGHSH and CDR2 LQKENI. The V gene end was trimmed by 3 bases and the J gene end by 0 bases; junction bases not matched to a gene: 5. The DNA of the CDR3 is TGTGCCAGCTCACCTACAGGGGTCAGCTCCTACGAGCAGTACTTC. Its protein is CASSPTGVSSYEQYF.

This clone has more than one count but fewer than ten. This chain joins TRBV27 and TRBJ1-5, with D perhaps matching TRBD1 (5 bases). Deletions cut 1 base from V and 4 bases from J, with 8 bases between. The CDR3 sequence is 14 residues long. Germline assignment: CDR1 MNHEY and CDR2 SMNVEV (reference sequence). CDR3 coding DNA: TGTGCCAGCAGTTTATGGGGGGGAAATCAGCCCCAGCATTTT. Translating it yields CASSLWGGNQPQHF.

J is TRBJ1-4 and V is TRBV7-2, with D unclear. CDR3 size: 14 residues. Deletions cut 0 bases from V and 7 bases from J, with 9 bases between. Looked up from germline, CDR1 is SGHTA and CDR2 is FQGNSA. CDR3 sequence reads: CASSLARGTEKLFF. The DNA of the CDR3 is TGTGCCAGCAGCTTAGCGCGGGGAACTGAAAAACTGTTTTTT. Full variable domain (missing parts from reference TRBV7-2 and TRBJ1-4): GAGVSQSPSNKVTEKGKDVELRCDPISGHTALYWYRQSLGQGLEFLIYFQGNSAPDKSGLPSDRFSAERTGGSVSTLTIQRTQQEDSAVYLCASSLARGTEKLFFGSGTQLSVL.

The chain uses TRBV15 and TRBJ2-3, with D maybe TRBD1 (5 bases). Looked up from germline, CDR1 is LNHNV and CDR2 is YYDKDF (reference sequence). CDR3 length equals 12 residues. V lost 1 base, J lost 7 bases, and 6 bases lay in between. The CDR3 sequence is CATSRAGNTQYF. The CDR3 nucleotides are TGTGCCACCAGCAGAGCAGGGAATACGCAGTATTTT.

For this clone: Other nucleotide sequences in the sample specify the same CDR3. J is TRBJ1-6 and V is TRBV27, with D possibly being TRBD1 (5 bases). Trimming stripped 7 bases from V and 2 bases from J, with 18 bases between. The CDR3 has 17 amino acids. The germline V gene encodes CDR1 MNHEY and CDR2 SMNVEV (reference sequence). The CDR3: CASNFRRGMTYNSPLHF. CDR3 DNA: TGTGCCAGCAACTTTAGGCGGGGGATGACCTATAATTCACCCCTCCACTTT.

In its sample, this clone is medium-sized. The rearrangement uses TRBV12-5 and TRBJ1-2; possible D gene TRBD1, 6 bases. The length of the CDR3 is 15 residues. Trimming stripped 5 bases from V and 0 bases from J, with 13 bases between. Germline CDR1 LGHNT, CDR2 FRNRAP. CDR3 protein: CASGLRGLPNYGYTF. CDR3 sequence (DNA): TGTGCTAGTGGTCTCAGGGGCCTCCCTAACTATGGCTACACCTTC.

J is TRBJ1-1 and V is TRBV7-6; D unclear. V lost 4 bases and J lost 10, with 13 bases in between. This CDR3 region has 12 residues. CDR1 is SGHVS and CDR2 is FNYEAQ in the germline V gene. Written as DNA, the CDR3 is TGTGCCAGCAGCTCTAACTCCGGGAGAGCTTTCTTT. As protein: CASSSNSGRAFF.

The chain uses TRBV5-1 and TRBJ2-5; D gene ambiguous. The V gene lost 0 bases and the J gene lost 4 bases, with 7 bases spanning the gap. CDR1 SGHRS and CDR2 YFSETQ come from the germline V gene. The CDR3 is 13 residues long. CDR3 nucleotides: TGCGCCAGCAGCTTGGGCGTCCCAGAGACCCAGTACTTC. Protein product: CASSLGVPETQYF.

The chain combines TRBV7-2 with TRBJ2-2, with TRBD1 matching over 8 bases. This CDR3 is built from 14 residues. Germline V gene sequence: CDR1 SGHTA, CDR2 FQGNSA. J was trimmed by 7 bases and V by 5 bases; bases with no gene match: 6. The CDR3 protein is CASSRQGIGGELFF. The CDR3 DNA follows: TGTGCCAGCAGCCGACAGGGGATCGGCGGGGAGCTGTTTTTT.

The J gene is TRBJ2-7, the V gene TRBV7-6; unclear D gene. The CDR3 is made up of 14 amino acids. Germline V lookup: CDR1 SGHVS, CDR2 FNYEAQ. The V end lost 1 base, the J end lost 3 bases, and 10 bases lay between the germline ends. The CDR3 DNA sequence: TGTGCCAGCAGCTTAGATGGTACTCGCTACGAGCAGTACTTC. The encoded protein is CASSLDGTRYEQYF.

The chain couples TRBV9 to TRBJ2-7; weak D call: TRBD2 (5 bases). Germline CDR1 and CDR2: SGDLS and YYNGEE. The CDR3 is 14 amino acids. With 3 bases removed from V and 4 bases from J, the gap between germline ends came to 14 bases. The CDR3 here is CASSETPGGYEQYF. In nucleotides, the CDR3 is TGTGCCAGCAGCGAGACCCCGGGCGGGTACGAGCAGTACTTC.

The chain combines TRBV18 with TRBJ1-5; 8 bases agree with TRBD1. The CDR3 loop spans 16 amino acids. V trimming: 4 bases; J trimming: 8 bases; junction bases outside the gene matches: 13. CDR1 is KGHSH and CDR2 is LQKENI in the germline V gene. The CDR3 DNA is TGTGCCAGCTCACTGCCCAGACAGGGGAAAGGGAAGCCCCAGCATTTT. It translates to CASSLPRQGKGKPQHF. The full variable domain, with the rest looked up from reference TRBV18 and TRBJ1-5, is NAGVMQNPRHLVRRRGQEARLRCSPMKGHSHVYWYRQLPEEGLKFMVYLQKENIIDESGMPKERFSAEFPKEGPSILRIQQVVRGDSAAYFCASSLPRQGKGKPQHFGDGTRLSIL.

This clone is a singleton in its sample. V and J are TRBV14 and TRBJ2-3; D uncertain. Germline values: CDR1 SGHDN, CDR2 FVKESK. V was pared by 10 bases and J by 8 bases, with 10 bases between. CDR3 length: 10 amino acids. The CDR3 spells CATSRGTQYF. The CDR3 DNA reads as TGTGCCACTTCTAGAGGTACGCAGTATTTT.